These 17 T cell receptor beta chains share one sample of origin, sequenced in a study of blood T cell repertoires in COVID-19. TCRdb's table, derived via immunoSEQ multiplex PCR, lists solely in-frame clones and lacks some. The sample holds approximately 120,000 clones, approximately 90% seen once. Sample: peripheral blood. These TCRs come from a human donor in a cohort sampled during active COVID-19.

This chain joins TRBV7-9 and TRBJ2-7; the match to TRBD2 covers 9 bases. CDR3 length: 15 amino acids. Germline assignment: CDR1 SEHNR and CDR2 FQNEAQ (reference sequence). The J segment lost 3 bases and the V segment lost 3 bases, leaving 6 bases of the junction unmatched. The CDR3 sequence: CASSLSGRQGYEQYF. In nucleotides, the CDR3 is TGTGCCAGCAGCTTGAGCGGGAGGCAGGGCTACGAGCAGTACTTC.

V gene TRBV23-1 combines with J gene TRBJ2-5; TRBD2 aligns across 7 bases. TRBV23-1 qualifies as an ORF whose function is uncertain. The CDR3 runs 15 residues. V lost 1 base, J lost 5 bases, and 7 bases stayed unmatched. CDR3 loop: CASSQWGGSRETQYF. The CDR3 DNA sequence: TGCGCCAGCAGTCAATGGGGGGGTTCTCGCGAGACCCAGTACTTC.

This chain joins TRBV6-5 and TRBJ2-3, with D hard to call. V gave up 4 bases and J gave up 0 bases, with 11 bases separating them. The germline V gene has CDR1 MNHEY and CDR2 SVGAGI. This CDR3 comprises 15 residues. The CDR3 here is CASSSARLSTDTQYF. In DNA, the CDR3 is TGTGCCAGCAGTTCTGCGCGACTGAGCACAGATACGCAGTATTTT.

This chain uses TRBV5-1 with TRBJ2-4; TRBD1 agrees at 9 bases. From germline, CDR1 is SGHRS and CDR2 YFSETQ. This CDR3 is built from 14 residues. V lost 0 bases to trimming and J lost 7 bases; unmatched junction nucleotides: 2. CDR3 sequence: CASSLEQGANIQYF. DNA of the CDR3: TGCGCCAGCAGCTTGGAACAGGGGGCTAACATTCAGTACTTC.

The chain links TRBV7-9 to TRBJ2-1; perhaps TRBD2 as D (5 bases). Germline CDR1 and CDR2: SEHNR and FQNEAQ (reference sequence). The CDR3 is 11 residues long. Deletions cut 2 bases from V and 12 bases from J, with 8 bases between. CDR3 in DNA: TGTGCCAGCAGCTTAAACCGGGGGCAGTTCTTC. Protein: CASSLNRGQFF.

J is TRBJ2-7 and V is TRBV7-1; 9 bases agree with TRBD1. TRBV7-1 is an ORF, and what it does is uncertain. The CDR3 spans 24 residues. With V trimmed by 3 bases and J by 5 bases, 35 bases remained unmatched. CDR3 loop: CASSSPSSTPIRRDRAARGDEQYF. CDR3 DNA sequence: TGTGCCAGCAGCTCTCCCTCCTCTACACCGATACGGAGGGACAGGGCAGCCCGGGGGGACGAGCAGTACTTC.

CDR3 nucleotide sequence: TGCGCCAGCAGTCGGACACCTAGCACAGATACGCAGTATTTT. Residues: CASSRTPSTDTQYF. The chain has TRBV10-2 and TRBJ2-3; a possible D gene is TRBD1 (5 bases). The V end was cut by 5 bases, the J end by 0 bases, with 9 bases between. Germline CDR1 reads WSHSY; CDR2 reads SAAADI. The CDR3 contains 14 residues.

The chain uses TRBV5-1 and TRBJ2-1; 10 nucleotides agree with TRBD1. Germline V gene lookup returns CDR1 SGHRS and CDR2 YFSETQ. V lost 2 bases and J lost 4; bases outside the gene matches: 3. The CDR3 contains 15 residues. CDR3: CASSFRDRGYNEQFF. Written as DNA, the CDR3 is TGCGCCAGCAGCTTCCGGGACAGGGGTTACAATGAGCAGTTCTTC.

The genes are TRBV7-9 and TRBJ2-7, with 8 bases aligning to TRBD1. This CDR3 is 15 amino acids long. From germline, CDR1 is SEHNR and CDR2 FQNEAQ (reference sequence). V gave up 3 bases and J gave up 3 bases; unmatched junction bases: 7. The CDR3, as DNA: TGTGCCAGCAGCTTCCCGGACAGGGCGCTCTACGAGCAGTACTTC. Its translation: CASSFPDRALYEQYF.

The CDR3 DNA follows: TGCGCCAGCAGCGAGACACGAGAATCATCGCAGCCCCAGCATTTT. Its protein product is CASSETRESSQPQHF. This chain links TRBV4-1 with TRBJ1-5, with D hard to call. The CDR3 is 15 amino acids. Germline lookup yields CDR1 MGHRA and CDR2 YSYEKL. V lost 5 bases, J lost 7 bases, and 18 bases lay in between.

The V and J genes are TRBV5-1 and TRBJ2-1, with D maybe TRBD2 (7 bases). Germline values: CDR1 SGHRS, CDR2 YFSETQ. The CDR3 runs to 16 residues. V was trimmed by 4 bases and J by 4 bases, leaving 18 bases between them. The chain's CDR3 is CASSVGGAGHYNEQFF. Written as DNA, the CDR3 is TGCGCCAGCAGCGTAGGCGGAGCGGGACATTACAATGAGCAGTTCTTC. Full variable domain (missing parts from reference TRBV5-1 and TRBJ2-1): KAGVTQTPRYLIKTRGQQVTLSCSPISGHRSVSWYQQTPGQGLQFLFEYFSETQRNKGNFPGRFSGRQFSNSRSEMNVSTLELGDSALYLCASSVGGAGHYNEQFFGPGTRLTVL.

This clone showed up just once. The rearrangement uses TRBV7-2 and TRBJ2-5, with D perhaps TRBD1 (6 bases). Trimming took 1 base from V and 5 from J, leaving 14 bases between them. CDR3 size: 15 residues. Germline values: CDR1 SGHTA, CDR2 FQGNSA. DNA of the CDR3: TGTGCCAGCAGCTTAGGTGCCAGGGGATGGGAGACCCAGTACTTC. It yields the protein CASSLGARGWETQYF.

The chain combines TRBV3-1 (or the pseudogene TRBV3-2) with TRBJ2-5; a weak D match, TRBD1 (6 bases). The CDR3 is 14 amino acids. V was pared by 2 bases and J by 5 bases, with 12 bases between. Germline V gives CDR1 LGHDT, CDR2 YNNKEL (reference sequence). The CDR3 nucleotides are TGTGCCAGCAGCCAACTACAGGGTGCGGAGACCCAGTACTTC. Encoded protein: CASSQLQGAETQYF.

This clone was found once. The CDR3 spells CASSLEQGATGELFF. For the CDR3, the DNA is TGTGCCAGCAGCTTAGAACAGGGGGCCACCGGGGAGCTGTTTTTT. The J gene is TRBJ2-2, the V gene TRBV11-3; 9 nucleotides match TRBD1. The CDR3 covers 15 residues. V was pared by 0 bases and J by 4 bases, with 0 bases of the junction left unmatched. Per the germline V gene, CDR1 is SGHNT and CDR2 is YENEEA. Based on the CDR3 plus reference TRBV11-3 and TRBJ2-2, the full variable domain is EAGVVQSPRYKIIEKKQPVAFWCNPISGHNTLYWYLQNLGQGPELLIRYENEEAVDDSQLPKDRFSAERLKGVDSTLKIQPAELGDSAVYLCASSLEQGATGELFFGEGSRLTVL.

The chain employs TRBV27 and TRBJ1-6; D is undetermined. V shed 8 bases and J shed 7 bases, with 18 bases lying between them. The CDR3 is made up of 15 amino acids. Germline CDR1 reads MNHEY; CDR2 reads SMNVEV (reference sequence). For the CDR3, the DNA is TGTGCCAGCGGGTCGGATCAGATAGCCAATTCACCCCTCCACTTT. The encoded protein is CASGSDQIANSPLHF.

CDR3 DNA: TGTGCCACCAGTGAATTGGGACTAGCGGGGGGCACAGATACGCAGTATTTT. Translating gives CATSELGLAGGTDTQYF. The chain links TRBV24-1 to TRBJ2-3; 14 bases are shared with TRBD2. The CDR3 extends over 17 amino acids. Trimming took 4 bases from V and 1 from J; bases not matched to a gene: 3. Per germline, CDR1 KGHDR and CDR2 SFDVKD.

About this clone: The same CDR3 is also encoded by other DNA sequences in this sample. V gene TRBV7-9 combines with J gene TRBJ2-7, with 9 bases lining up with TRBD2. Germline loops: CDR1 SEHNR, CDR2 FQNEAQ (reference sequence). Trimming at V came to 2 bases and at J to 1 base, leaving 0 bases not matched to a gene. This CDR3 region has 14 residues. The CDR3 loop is CASSLSGRSYEQYF. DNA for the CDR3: TGTGCCAGCAGCTTAAGCGGGAGGTCCTACGAGCAGTACTTC.